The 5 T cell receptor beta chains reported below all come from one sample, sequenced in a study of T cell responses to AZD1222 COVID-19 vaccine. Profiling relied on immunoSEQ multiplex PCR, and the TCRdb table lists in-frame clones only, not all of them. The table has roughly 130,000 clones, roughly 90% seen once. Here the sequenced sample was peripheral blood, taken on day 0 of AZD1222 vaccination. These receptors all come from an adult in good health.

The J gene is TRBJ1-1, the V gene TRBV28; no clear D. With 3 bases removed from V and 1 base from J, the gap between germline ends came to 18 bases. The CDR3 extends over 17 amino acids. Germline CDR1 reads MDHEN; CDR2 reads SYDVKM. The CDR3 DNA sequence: TGTGCCAGCAGTTTTTCTTACGCCGGGCAGGCGAACACTGAAGCTTTCTTT. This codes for CASSFSYAGQANTEAFF. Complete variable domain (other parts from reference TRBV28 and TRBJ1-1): DVKVTQSSRYLVKRTGEKVFLECVQDMDHENMFWYRQDPGLGLRLIYFSYDVKMKEKGDIPEGYSVSREKKERFSLILESASTNQTSMYLCASSFSYAGQANTEAFFGQGTRLTVV.

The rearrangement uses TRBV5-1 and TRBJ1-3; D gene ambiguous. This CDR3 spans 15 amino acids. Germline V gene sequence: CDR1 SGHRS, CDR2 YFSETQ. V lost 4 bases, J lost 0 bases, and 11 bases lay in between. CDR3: CASSTGLGSGNTIYF. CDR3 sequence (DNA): TGCGCCAGCAGCACCGGCTTGGGCTCTGGAAACACCATATATTTT.

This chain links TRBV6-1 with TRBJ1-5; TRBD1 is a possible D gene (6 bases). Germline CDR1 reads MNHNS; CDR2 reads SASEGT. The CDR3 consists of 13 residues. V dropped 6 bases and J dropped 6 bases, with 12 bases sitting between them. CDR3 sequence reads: CASSPQGSQPQHF. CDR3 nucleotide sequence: TGTGCCAGCAGCCCACAGGGATCTCAGCCCCAGCATTTT.

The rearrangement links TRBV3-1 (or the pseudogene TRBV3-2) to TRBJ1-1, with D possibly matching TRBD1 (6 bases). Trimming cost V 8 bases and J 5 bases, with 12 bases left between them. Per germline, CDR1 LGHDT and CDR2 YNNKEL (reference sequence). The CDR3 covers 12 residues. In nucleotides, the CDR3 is TGTGCCAGCCGGAGGGGGGCGACTGAAGCTTTCTTT. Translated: CASRRGATEAFF.

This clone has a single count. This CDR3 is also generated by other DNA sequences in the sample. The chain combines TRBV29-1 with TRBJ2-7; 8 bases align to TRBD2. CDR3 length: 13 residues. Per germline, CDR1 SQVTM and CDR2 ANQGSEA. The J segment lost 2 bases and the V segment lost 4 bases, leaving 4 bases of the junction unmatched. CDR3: CSVGLAYTYEQYF. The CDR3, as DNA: TGCAGCGTTGGACTAGCGTATACCTACGAGCAGTACTTC.